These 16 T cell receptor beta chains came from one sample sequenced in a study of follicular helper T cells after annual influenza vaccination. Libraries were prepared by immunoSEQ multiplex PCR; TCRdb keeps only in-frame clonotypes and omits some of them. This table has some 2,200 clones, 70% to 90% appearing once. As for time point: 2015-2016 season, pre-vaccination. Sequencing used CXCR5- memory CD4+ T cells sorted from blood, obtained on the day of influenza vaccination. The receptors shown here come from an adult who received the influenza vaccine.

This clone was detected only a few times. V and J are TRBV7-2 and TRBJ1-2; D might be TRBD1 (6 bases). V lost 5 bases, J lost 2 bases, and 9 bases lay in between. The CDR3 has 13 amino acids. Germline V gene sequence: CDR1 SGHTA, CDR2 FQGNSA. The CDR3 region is CASSPTGNYGYTF. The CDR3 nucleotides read TGTGCCAGCAGCCCAACAGGGAACTATGGCTACACCTTC.

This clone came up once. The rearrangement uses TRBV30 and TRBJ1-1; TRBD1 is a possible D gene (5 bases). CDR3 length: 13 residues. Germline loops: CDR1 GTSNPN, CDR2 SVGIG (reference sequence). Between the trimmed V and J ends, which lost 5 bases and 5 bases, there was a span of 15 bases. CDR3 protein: CAWAAGGGTEAFF. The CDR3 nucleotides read TGTGCCTGGGCGGCCGGGGGAGGAACTGAAGCTTTCTTT.

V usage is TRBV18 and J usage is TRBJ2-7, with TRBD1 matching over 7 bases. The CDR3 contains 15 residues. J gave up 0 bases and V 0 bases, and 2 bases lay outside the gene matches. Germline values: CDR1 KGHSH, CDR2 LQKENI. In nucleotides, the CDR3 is TGTGCCAGCTCACCACCGGGGACAGTCTCCTACGAGCAGTACTTC. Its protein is CASSPPGTVSYEQYF.

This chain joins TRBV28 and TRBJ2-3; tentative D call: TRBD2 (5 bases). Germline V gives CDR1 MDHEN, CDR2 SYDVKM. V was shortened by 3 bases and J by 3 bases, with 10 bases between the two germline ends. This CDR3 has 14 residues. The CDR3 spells CASSFRRTTDTQYF. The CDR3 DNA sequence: TGTGCCAGCAGTTTTAGGAGGACGACAGATACGCAGTATTTT.

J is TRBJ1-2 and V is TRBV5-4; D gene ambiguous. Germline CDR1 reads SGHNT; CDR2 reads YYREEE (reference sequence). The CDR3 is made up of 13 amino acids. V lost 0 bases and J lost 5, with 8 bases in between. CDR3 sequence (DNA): TGTGCCAGCAGCTTGGCTCTACAGTATGGCTACACCTTC. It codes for CASSLALQYGYTF.

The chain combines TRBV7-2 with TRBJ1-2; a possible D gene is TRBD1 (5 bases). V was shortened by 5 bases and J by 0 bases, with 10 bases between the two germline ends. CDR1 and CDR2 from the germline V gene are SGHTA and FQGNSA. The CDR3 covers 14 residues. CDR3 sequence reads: CASSARVANYGYTF. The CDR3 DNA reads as TGTGCCAGCAGCGCCAGGGTAGCTAACTATGGCTACACCTTC.

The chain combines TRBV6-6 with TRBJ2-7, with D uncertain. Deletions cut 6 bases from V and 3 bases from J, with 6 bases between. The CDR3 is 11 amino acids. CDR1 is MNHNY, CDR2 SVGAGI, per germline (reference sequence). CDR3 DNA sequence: TGTGCCAGCAGAATGATCTACGAGCAGTACTTC. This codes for CASRMIYEQYF.

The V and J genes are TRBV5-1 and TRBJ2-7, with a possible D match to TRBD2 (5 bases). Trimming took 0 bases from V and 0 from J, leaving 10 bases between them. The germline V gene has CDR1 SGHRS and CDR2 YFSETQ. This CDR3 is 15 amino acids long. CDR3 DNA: TGCGCCAGCAGCTTGGAAAGCGGCCCCTCCTACGAGCAGTACTTC. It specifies CASSLESGPSYEQYF. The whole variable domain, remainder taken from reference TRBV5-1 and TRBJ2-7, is KAGVTQTPRYLIKTRGQQVTLSCSPISGHRSVSWYQQTPGQGLQFLFEYFSETQRNKGNFPGRFSGRQFSNSRSEMNVSTLELGDSALYLCASSLESGPSYEQYFGPGTRLTVT.

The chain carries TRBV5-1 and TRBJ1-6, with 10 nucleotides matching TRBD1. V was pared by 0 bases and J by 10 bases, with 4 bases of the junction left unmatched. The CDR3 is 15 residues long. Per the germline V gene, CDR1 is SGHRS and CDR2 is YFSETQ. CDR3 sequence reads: CASSLDGDRGSPLHF. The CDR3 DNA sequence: TGCGCCAGCAGCTTGGACGGGGACAGGGGATCACCCCTCCACTTT.

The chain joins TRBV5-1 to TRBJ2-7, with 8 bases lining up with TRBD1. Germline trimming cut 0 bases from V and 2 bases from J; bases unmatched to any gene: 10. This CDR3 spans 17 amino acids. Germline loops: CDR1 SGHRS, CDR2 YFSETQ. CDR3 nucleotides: TGCGCCAGCAGCTTGGAGGGTTCAGGGGGCCCCGCCTACGAGCAGTACTTC. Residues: CASSLEGSGGPAYEQYF.

The CDR3, as DNA: TGTGCCAGCAGCGTAGAAGCGGGGGGGCTGGGTGAGCAGTTCTTC. This sequence encodes CASSVEAGGLGEQFF. The chain uses TRBV9 and TRBJ2-1, with 10 bases matching TRBD2. The germline V gene has CDR1 SGDLS and CDR2 YYNGEE. The CDR3 has 15 amino acids. V trimming: 0 bases; J trimming: 9 bases; junction bases outside the gene matches: 6.

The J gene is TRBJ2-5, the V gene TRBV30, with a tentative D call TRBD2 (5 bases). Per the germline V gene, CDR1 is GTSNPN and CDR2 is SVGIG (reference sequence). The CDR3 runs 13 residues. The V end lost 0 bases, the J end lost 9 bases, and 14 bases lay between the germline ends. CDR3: CAWSVRSGGAQYF. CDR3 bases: TGTGCCTGGAGTGTACGCTCAGGAGGAGCCCAGTACTTC.

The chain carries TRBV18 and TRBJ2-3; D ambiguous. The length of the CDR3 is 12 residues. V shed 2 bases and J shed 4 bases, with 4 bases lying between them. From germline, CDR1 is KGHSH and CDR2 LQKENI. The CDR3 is CASSPVSDTQYF. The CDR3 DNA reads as TGTGCCAGCTCACCAGTATCAGATACGCAGTATTTT. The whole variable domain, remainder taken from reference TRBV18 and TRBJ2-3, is NAGVMQNPRHLVRRRGQEARLRCSPMKGHSHVYWYRQLPEEGLKFMVYLQKENIIDESGMPKERFSAEFPKEGPSILRIQQVVRGDSAAYFCASSPVSDTQYFGPGTRLTVL.

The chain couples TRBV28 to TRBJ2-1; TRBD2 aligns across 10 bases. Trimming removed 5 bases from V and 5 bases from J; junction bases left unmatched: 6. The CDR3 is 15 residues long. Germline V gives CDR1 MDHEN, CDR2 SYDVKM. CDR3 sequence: CASSLTSGRDNEQFF. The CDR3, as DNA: TGTGCCAGCAGTCTGACTAGCGGGCGGGACAATGAGCAGTTCTTC.

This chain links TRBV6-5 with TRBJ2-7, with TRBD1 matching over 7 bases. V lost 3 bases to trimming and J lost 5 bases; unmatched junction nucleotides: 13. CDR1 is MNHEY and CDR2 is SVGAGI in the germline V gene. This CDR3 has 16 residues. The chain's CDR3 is CASSYNHGLGGNEQYF. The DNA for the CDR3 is TGTGCCAGCAGTTATAATCACGGTCTAGGGGGCAACGAGCAGTACTTC.

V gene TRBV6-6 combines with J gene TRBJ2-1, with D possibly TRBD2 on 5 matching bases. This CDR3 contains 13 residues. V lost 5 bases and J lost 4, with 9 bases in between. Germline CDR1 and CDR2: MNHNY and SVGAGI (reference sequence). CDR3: CASSPGIYNEQFF. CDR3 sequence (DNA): TGTGCCAGCAGTCCCGGGATTTACAATGAGCAGTTCTTC.